This T cell receptor (beta chain) came from a study of T cells in Graves' hyperthyroidism and ophthalmopathy. Study findings and constraints: Ophthalmopathy was model-predicted a median about 6 months pre-onset.

This clonotype was observed a handful of times. Antigen: not known. A read error may explain this, as a much larger clone is one base away. The V end was cut by 7 bases, the J end by 8 bases, with 17 bases between. The CDR3 is 13 amino acids. Germline CDR1 reads MDHEN; CDR2 reads SYDVKM. Aged 18 to 65, the patients had hyperthyroidism that was newly diagnosed and had lasted under 2 months. Clinical symptoms, serum thyroxine and TRAb, thyroid ultrasound and orbital computed tomography together formed the diagnostic basis. RNA transcripts served as the template for amplifying TCR beta CDR3 regions. First-round RT-PCR with HTBI primers amplified the TCR CDR3 region. MiXCR was run by TCRdb on the multiplex PCR reads, yielding one entry per CDR3 protein. The sample carries about 360,000 distinct CDR3 sequences, 13% recorded once.

The J gene is TRBJ1-2, the V gene TRBV28; D gene ambiguous. The sequencing input was blood. The TCR comes from a woman aged 18-30 years with Graves' hyperthyroidism. The CDR3 DNA reads as TGTGCCAGCACCCAAGAATGGGGATGCGGCTACACCTTC. Protein: CASTQEWGCGYTF.